This is a list of T cell receptor beta chains from one sample in a study of STAT5B mutations in CD4+ large granular lymphocyte leukemia. Sequencing was performed with immunoSEQ multiplex PCR; in TCRdb, only in-frame clones are kept and a portion is missing. This table has about 20,000 clones, around 79% appearing once. Sequencing input: CD4+ T cells from blood buffy coats. Source of these receptors: a human donor in good health. The CDR3 runs from the conserved cysteine through the conserved F or W. D genes are given only for firm matches. The listing skips clone size in some rows; elsewhere it reads once, few, many or a size class.

d_call j_call v_call clone_size cdr3_aa cdr3_nt
TRBD2 TRBJ2-2 TRBV30 few CAWSVGSGGFGELFF TGTGCCTGGAGTGTCGGTAGCGGGGGGTTCGGGGAGCTGTTTTTT
TRBD1 TRBJ1-6 TRBV11-2 - CASRPSTVGQGRWNSPLHF TGTGCCAGCAGACCCAGTACAGTGGGACAGGGCCGTTGGAATTCACCCCTCCACTTT
- TRBJ2-2 TRBV5-8 - CASSPTRGEQQTGELFF TGTGCCAGCAGCCCAACGAGAGGGGAACAACAAACCGGGGAGCTGTTTTTT
- TRBJ1-2 TRBV18 - CASSPGIYYGYTF TGTGCCAGCTCACCGGGGATCTACTATGGCTACACCTTC
TRBD1 TRBJ1-1 TRBV18 - CASSPGTGVRTEAFF TGTGCCAGCTCACCCGGGACAGGGGTGAGGACTGAAGCTTTCTTT
- TRBJ2-2 TRBV6-5 - CASSPVRQTGELFF TGTGCCAGCAGTCCCGTTCGGCAGACCGGGGAGCTGTTTTTT
TRBD1 TRBJ2-7 TRBV5-1 - CASSLNRGDEQYF TGCGCCAGCAGCTTAAACAGGGGGGACGAGCAGTACTTC
TRBD2 TRBJ2-1 TRBV11-2 - CASSLKPGLAGVIPNEQFF TGTGCCAGCAGCTTAAAACCGGGACTAGCGGGAGTGATCCCCAATGAGCAGTTCTTC
- TRBJ1-5 TRBV28 once CASSQPSVPLNQPQHF TGTGCCAGCAGTCAGCCTTCGGTTCCGCTAAATCAGCCCCAGCATTTT
TRBD1 TRBJ1-5 TRBV19 - CASSPGQGYSNQPQHF TGTGCCAGTAGCCCCGGACAGGGTTATAGCAATCAGCCCCAGCATTTT
- TRBJ2-7 TRBV5-4 - CASSSGGGHEGQYF TGTGCCAGCAGCTCGGGTGGGGGGCACGAAGGGCAGTACTTC
TRBD1 TRBJ2-3 TRBV7-3 - CASSPRTGGVNTQYF TGTGCCAGCAGCCCCAGGACAGGGGGCGTAAATACGCAGTATTTT
TRBD1 TRBJ1-2 TRBV12-5 few CASGRGGVNGYTF TGTGCTAGTGGCAGGGGGGGAGTCAATGGCTACACCTTC
- TRBJ1-6 TRBV4-2 few CASSQDLGQGNSPLHF TGTGCCAGCAGCCAAGATCTGGGACAAGGGAATTCACCCCTCCACTTT
- TRBJ2-5 TRBV6-5 - CASSYRGPIQETQYF TGTGCCAGCAGTTACCGGGGCCCTATCCAAGAGACCCAGTACTTC
TRBD1 TRBJ2-7 TRBV11-2 - CASSLDYRGPYEQYF TGTGCCAGCAGCTTGGACTACAGGGGGCCCTACGAGCAGTACTTC
- TRBJ2-3 TRBV5-1 - CASSRAAQRTDTQYF TGCGCCAGCAGCAGGGCAGCACAACGGACAGATACGCAGTATTTT
TRBD2 TRBJ2-1 TRBV5-5 - CASSLAERLAGFNEQFF TGTGCCAGCAGCTTGGCCGAGAGACTAGCGGGATTCAATGAGCAGTTCTTC
TRBD2 TRBJ2-3 TRBV18 - CASSPLNTAGTSSDTQYF TGTGCCAGCTCACCCCTAAATACCGCCGGGACTAGTTCAGATACGCAGTATTTT
TRBD2 TRBJ2-7 TRBV18 - CASSPGLVNYEQYF TGTGCCAGCTCCCCGGGACTAGTGAACTACGAGCAGTACTTC
TRBD1 TRBJ1-2 TRBV10-3 once CAISGQGIVGYGYTF TGTGCCATCAGTGGACAGGGGATAGTTGGCTATGGCTACACCTTC
- TRBJ1-1 TRBV6-5 - CASSYSQGYMNTEAFF TGTGCCAGCAGTTACTCGCAGGGCTATATGAACACTGAAGCTTTCTTT
TRBD1 TRBJ1-4 TRBV11-2 - CASSNAGGWNEKLFF TGTGCCAGCAGCAACGCAGGGGGCTGGAATGAAAAACTGTTTTTT
- TRBJ2-4 TRBV19 - CASSITAKNIQYF TGTGCCAGTAGTATTACAGCCAAAAACATTCAGTACTTC
- TRBJ2-5 TRBV5-1 - CASSLGEEETQYF TGCGCCAGCAGCTTGGGCGAGGAAGAGACCCAGTACTTC
TRBD1 TRBJ2-7 TRBV2 - CASGRDSSSYEQYF TGTGCCAGCGGTCGGGACAGCAGCTCCTACGAGCAGTACTTC
- TRBJ2-5 TRBV18 - CASSPPSEETQYF TGTGCCAGCTCACCACCGAGTGAGGAGACCCAGTACTTC
- TRBJ1-3 TRBV19 - CASREGSSGNTIYF TGTGCCAGTAGGGAAGGGTCAAGCGGAAACACCATATATTTT
TRBD1 TRBJ2-7 TRBV5-1 - CASSKGQGGADYEQYF TGCGCCAGCAGCAAAGGACAGGGTGGGGCCGACTACGAGCAGTACTTC
- TRBJ1-1 TRBV7-3 - CASSEGNANTEAFF TGTGCCAGCAGCGAGGGGAACGCGAACACTGAAGCTTTCTTT
TRBD1 TRBJ1-2 TRBV7-3 few CASSTGTGVNGYTF TGTGCCAGCAGCACCGGGACAGGGGTGAATGGCTACACCTTC
- TRBJ2-7 TRBV7-2 - CASSRGHDYEQYF TGTGCCAGCAGCCGCGGACACGACTACGAGCAGTACTTC
TRBD1 TRBJ1-4 TRBV27 - CASSSYRGQGRLETNEKLFF TGTGCCAGCAGTTCCTATAGAGGACAGGGGCGGCTCGAGACTAATGAAAAACTGTTTTTT
- TRBJ1-1 TRBV7-3 - CASSLQGSTEAFF TGTGCCAGCAGCTTACAGGGCAGCACTGAAGCTTTCTTT
- TRBJ2-5 TRBV10-3 - CAISDILPAETQYF TGTGCCATCAGTGATATACTACCCGCGGAGACCCAGTACTTC
- TRBJ1-1 TRBV7-2 - CASSLPVKNTEAFF TGTGCCAGCAGCTTACCCGTCAAGAACACTGAAGCTTTCTTT
- TRBJ2-7 TRBV5-1 - CASSLANGGLLF TGCGCCAGCAGCTTGGCCAATGGGGGACTCCTCTTC
TRBD2 TRBJ2-7 TRBV7-2 - CASSHREAGGSYEQYF TGTGCCAGCAGCCACAGGGAGGCGGGAGGATCGTACGAGCAGTACTTC
TRBD1 TRBJ1-2 TRBV4-3 - CASSQHRGGDYGYTF TGCGCCAGCAGCCAACACAGGGGGGGCGACTATGGCTACACCTTC
- TRBJ1-1 TRBV5-4 - CASSLLGAQSTEAFF TGTGCCAGCAGCCTTCTTGGGGCGCAAAGTACTGAAGCTTTCTTT
TRBD2 TRBJ2-1 TRBV13 - CASSRPGLAGAGSYNEQFF TGTGCCAGCAGCCGACCGGGACTAGCGGGAGCGGGCTCCTACAATGAGCAGTTCTTC
TRBD2 TRBJ2-5 TRBV7-2 - CASSSHGGRAYGTQYF TGTGCCAGCAGCTCCCATGGGGGGAGGGCCTATGGGACCCAGTACTTC
- TRBJ2-7 TRBV2 - CASSEAGSRAYEQYF TGTGCCAGCAGTGAAGCGGGGAGCAGAGCCTACGAGCAGTACTTC
- TRBJ2-1 TRBV7-2 - CASSFGSTGAGNEQFF TGTGCCAGCAGCTTTGGGTCAACGGGGGCAGGGAATGAGCAGTTCTTC
TRBD2 TRBJ2-2 TRBV6-6 - CASRTSGGTGELFF TGTGCCAGCAGGACTAGCGGGGGCACCGGGGAGCTGTTTTTT
TRBD2 TRBJ2-1 TRBV5-8 once CASSSSRLAGYYNEQFF TGTGCCAGCAGCTCCTCAAGACTAGCGGGTTACTACAATGAGCAGTTCTTC
- TRBJ2-1 TRBV10-3 few CAIRSPQRVNEQFF TGTGCCATCAGATCCCCCCAGCGGGTAAATGAGCAGTTCTTC
- TRBJ1-2 TRBV7-9 - CASSLSFSGGYTF TGTGCCAGCAGCTTAAGTTTTTCGGGCGGCTACACCTTC
TRBD1 TRBJ1-4 TRBV7-2 few CASSSRTGGGGEKLFF TGTGCCAGCAGCTCTAGGACAGGGGGCGGTGGTGAAAAACTGTTTTTT
- TRBJ1-2 TRBV28 - CASSSPVGRMDTF TGTGCCAGCAGTTCCCCCGTGGGTCGGATGGACACCTTC
- TRBJ2-2 TRBV5-1 - CASSSKPWGDTGELFF TGCGCCAGCAGCTCTAAACCCTGGGGGGACACCGGGGAGCTGTTTTTT
- TRBJ2-5 TRBV5-1 - CASSLMAQETQYF TGCGCCAGCAGCTTGATGGCCCAAGAGACCCAGTACTTC
TRBD1 TRBJ1-1 TRBV18 few CASSPGQGWTEAFF TGTGCCAGCTCACCGGGACAGGGGTGGACTGAAGCTTTCTTT
TRBD2 TRBJ2-7 TRBV7-2 - CASSSRAGAYEQYF TGTGCCAGCAGCTCAAGAGCGGGGGCCTACGAGCAGTACTTC